The count of the clone carrying this T cell receptor beta chain is one. These data come from a study of blood T cell repertoires in COVID-19. At the level of the study: Sources were T cells, B-cell-depleted T cells, or PBMCs; the material itself was cDNA or gDNA.

CDR3 length equals 13 residues. V was shortened by 4 bases and J by 7 bases, with 13 bases between the two germline ends. In the authors' methods: Estimated nucleated cell counts came from reference gene primer amplification. The method was immunoSEQ multiplex PCR; TCRdb's version includes in-frame clones alone and lacks a portion of them. That table gives V, J and clone size, and the DNA gave D and trimming. Counted here are fewer than 250,000 clones, around four fifths occurring once; the ten biggest clones make up just under 6.5%. The V call is TRBV12-3 or TRBV12-4, the J call TRBJ1-1; TRBD1 might be the D (5 bases). Sequencing was performed on peripheral blood. The clonotype comes from a woman aged 55-69 years with active or convalescent COVID-19. CDR3: CASSWRGLDEAFF. The DNA for the CDR3 is TGTGCCAGCAGTTGGAGGGGCTTGGATGAAGCTTTCTTT.